The TCR beta chain described here comes from a study of blood T cell repertoires in COVID-19. In the study overall: Whether acute or convalescent, the COVID-19 samples came from the United States, Italy and Spain. From T cells, B-cell-depleted T cells, or PBMCs came the material, which was cDNA or gDNA.

Generated by immunoSEQ multiplex PCR, the TCRdb table keeps only in-frame clones and is missing some. The sample lists approximately 140,000 clones, 70% to 85% occurring once. The CDR3 has 15 residues. Germline values: CDR1 MNHNY, CDR2 SVGAGI (reference sequence). The V and J ends lost 5 bases and 5 bases, in that order; junction bases with no gene match: 5. This receptor was obtained from an elderly woman with acute or convalescent COVID-19. Sequencing was carried out using peripheral blood. The genes are TRBV6-6 and TRBJ2-7; 14 positions agree with TRBD2. CDR3 sequence: CASSRLAGGINEQYF. The CDR3 DNA reads TGTGCCAGCAGTCGACTAGCGGGGGGGATCAACGAGCAGTACTTC.